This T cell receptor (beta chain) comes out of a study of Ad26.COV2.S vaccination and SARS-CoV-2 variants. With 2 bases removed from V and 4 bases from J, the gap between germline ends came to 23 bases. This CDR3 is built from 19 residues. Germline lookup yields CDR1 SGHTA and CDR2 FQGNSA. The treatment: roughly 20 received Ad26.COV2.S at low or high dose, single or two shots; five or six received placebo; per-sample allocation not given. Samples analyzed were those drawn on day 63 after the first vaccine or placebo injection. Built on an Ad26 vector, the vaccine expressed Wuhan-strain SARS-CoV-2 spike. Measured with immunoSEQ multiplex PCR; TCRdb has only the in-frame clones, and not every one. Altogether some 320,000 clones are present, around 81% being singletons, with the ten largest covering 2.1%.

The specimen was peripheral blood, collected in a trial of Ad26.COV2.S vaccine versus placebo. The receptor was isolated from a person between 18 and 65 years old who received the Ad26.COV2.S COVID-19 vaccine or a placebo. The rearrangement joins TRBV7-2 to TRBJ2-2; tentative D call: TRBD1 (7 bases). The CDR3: CASSLRDRRGGSFTGELFF. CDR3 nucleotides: TGTGCCAGCAGCTTAAGGGACAGAAGAGGGGGGAGTTTCACCGGGGAGCTGTTTTTT.